Each of the 16 T cell receptor beta chains below was sequenced from the same sample in a study of T cell responses to AZD1222 COVID-19 vaccine. The protocol was immunoSEQ multiplex PCR, while the TCRdb copy is restricted to in-frame clones and leaves out a portion. Among approximately 82,000 clones listed, more than 90% were seen once. The sample consisted of peripheral blood, taken on day 0 of AZD1222 vaccination. The receptors come from an adult in good health.

The chain has TRBV18 and TRBJ1-2; 7 bases are a match to TRBD1. CDR1 is KGHSH and CDR2 is LQKENI in the germline V gene. J lost 1 base, V lost 6 bases, and 8 bases had no gene match. This CDR3 has 15 amino acids. The CDR3 coding sequence is TGTGCCAGCTCCCAGGGACAGCTTCTTAACTATGGCTACACCTTC. Its translation: CASSQGQLLNYGYTF.

The rearrangement joins TRBV28 to TRBJ2-7, with 9 bases matching TRBD1. The CDR3 is 14 residues long. Unmatched junction bases numbered 5, after V lost 3 bases and J lost 5 bases. CDR1 and CDR2 (germline): MDHEN, SYDVKM. The CDR3 DNA sequence: TGTGCCAGCAGTTTGTGGGACAGGGAGCACGAGCAGTACTTC. Translation: CASSLWDREHEQYF.

The J gene is TRBJ2-3, the V gene TRBV7-2; TRBD2 matches 13 bases. CDR3 length: 17 amino acids. Germline V gene data show CDR1 as SGHTA and CDR2 as FQGNSA. The V segment lost 4 bases and the J segment 0 bases; nucleotides outside the gene matches: 4. This chain's CDR3 is CASSSWTSGGSTDTQYF. The CDR3 DNA reads as TGTGCCAGCAGCTCCTGGACTAGCGGGGGTAGCACAGATACGCAGTATTTT.

This chain joins TRBV28 and TRBJ1-1; 9 nucleotides match TRBD1. Per the germline V gene, CDR1 is MDHEN and CDR2 is SYDVKM. With V trimmed by 5 bases and J by 1 base, 5 bases remained unmatched. The CDR3 spans 15 residues. The CDR3 region is CASSGTGRKNTEAFF. For the CDR3, the DNA is TGTGCCAGCAGTGGGACAGGGCGCAAGAACACTGAAGCTTTCTTT. The variable domain in full, completed from reference TRBV28 and TRBJ1-1, reads DVKVTQSSRYLVKRTGEKVFLECVQDMDHENMFWYRQDPGLGLRLIYFSYDVKMKEKGDIPEGYSVSREKKERFSLILESASTNQTSMYLCASSGTGRKNTEAFFGQGTRLTVV.

A single count supports this clone. The chain carries TRBV29-1 and TRBJ2-5; TRBD1 matches 7 bases. Germline-derived CDR1 and CDR2 are SQVTM and ANQGSEA. This CDR3 comprises 13 residues. V gave up 7 bases and J gave up 0 bases; unmatched junction bases: 5. The CDR3 bases are TGCAGCGCGCACAGGGGCTACCAAGAGACCCAGTACTTC. Translating it yields CSAHRGYQETQYF.

The sample holds one count of this clone. The chain recombines TRBV19 with TRBJ2-5; D assignment may be TRBD1 or TRBD2 (5 bases each). Germline V gene lookup returns CDR1 LNHDA and CDR2 SQIVND (reference sequence). This CDR3 region has 15 residues. Trimming took 1 base from V and 1 from J, leaving 10 bases between them. CDR3 in amino acids: CASSIGQRPQETQYF. Written as DNA, the CDR3 is TGTGCCAGTAGTATAGGACAGCGGCCCCAAGAGACCCAGTACTTC. The entire variable domain, with the rest obtained from reference TRBV19 and TRBJ2-5, is as follows: DGGITQSPKYLFRKEGQNVTLSCEQNLNHDAMYWYRQDPGQGLRLIYYSQIVNDFQKGDIAEGYSVSREKKESFPLTVTSAQKNPTAFYLCASSIGQRPQETQYFGPGTRLLVL.

Notes on this clone: Within the sample, other DNA sequences also encode this same CDR3. This rearrangement joins TRBV10-2 to TRBJ2-3; tentatively, D is TRBD2 (6 bases). CDR1 and CDR2 from the germline V gene are WSHSY and SAAADI. The ends were cut back, 3 bases at V and 5 bases at J, with 15 bases in the middle. This CDR3 is built from 15 residues. The CDR3, as DNA: TGCGCCAGCAGTGAAAGGAGGGGCGGGGAAGATACGCAGTATTTT. Translating gives CASSERRGGEDTQYF.

The table lists this clone with a count of one. The V gene is TRBV7-2, the J gene TRBJ2-5, with TRBD2 matching over 10 bases. V gave up 3 bases and J gave up 5 bases; unmatched junction bases: 9. CDR1 is SGHTA, CDR2 FQGNSA, per germline. The CDR3 totals 16 residues. The CDR3 here is CASSFYSGGAGETQYF. The CDR3 DNA sequence: TGTGCCAGCAGCTTCTACAGCGGGGGGGCCGGGGAGACCCAGTACTTC.

This chain links TRBV28 with TRBJ2-5; D uncertain. The CDR3 contains 12 residues. CDR1 and CDR2 (germline): MDHEN, SYDVKM. Deletions cut 6 bases from V and 5 bases from J, with 10 bases between. CDR3 protein: CASSPLRETQYF. The CDR3 DNA reads as TGTGCCAGCAGCCCCCTTCGTGAGACCCAGTACTTC.

The V call is TRBV6-5, the J call TRBJ1-1, with no clear D. Germline V gene sequence: CDR1 MNHEY, CDR2 SVGAGI. Trimming cost V 7 bases and J 1 base, with 7 bases left between them. The CDR3 covers 12 residues. CDR3 in DNA: TGTGCCAGCAATCTGGGGAACACTGAAGCTTTCTTT. This gives the protein CASNLGNTEAFF.

The V and J genes are TRBV9 and TRBJ1-5; D not resolved. Per germline, CDR1 SGDLS and CDR2 YYNGEE. The V end was cut by 0 bases, the J end by 6 bases, with 10 bases between. This CDR3 has 14 amino acids. For the CDR3, the DNA is TGTGCCAGCAGCGTAGAGGCAGCTGGTCAGCCCCAGCATTTT. Protein sequence: CASSVEAAGQPQHF.

This chain connects TRBV11-2 to TRBJ1-2; possible D gene TRBD1, 6 bases. V was clipped by 5 bases and J by 7 bases, with 17 bases between them. This CDR3 region has 14 residues. Per the germline V gene, CDR1 is SGHAT and CDR2 is FQNNGV. The CDR3 spells CASSGPGGAGGYTF. As DNA, the CDR3 is TGTGCCAGCAGCGGCCCGGGGGGGGCCGGTGGCTACACCTTC.

The V and J genes are TRBV5-1 and TRBJ2-3, with TRBD1 as a possible D gene (6 bases). This CDR3 contains 16 residues. The ends were cut back, 3 bases at V and 0 bases at J, with 14 bases in the middle. CDR1 and CDR2 (germline): SGHRS, YFSETQ. The CDR3 bases are TGCGCCAGCAGCTCCGGACAGTCCCCTAGCACAGATACGCAGTATTTT. Translation: CASSSGQSPSTDTQYF.

The rearrangement joins TRBV9 to TRBJ2-1, with D unresolved. Germline values: CDR1 SGDLS, CDR2 YYNGEE. V gave up 1 base and J gave up 7 bases, with 9 bases separating them. The length of the CDR3 is 13 residues. CDR3 coding DNA: TGTGCCAGCAGCGTAAGTTACATGAATGAGCAGTTCTTC. This sequence encodes CASSVSYMNEQFF.

The chain joins TRBV7-2 to TRBJ2-7; the D gene is possibly TRBD2 (5 bases). The germline V gene encodes CDR1 SGHTA and CDR2 FQGNSA. Trimming removed 4 bases from V and 2 bases from J, with 9 bases in between. The CDR3 extends over 13 amino acids. The CDR3 loop is CASSSGNPYEQYF. CDR3 coding DNA: TGTGCCAGCAGCTCGGGGAACCCCTACGAGCAGTACTTC.

The chain uses TRBV2 and TRBJ1-2; 7 nucleotides match TRBD1. CDR1 SNHLY and CDR2 FYNNEI come from the germline V gene. This CDR3 spans 12 amino acids. With V trimmed by 6 bases and J by 8 bases, 6 bases remained unmatched. The CDR3: CASSSDRTGYTF. The CDR3, as DNA: TGTGCCAGCAGCTCGGACAGGACCGGCTACACCTTC.